Each of the 2 T cell receptor beta chains below was sequenced from the same sample in a study of T cells after somatic rescue of genetic block. Repertoires were generated with immunoSEQ multiplex PCR, while TCRdb's copy carries only in-frame clones and drops some. The data hold almost 7,500 clones, with about 81% observed a single time. The sequenced material came from peripheral blood mononuclear cells (PBMCs). Source of these receptors: a boy younger than 18.

The chain carries TRBV28 and TRBJ1-2; a weak D match, TRBD1 (6 bases). The V gene lost 2 bases and the J gene lost 4 bases, with 8 bases spanning the gap. Germline V gives CDR1 MDHEN, CDR2 SYDVKM. The CDR3 sequence is 13 residues long. The CDR3: CASSLQGSYGYTF. The CDR3 nucleotides read TGTGCCAGCAGTTTACAGGGGTCCTATGGCTACACCTTC.

The chain links TRBV4-3 to TRBJ2-3; 8 nucleotides line up with TRBD2. This CDR3 spans 18 amino acids. Germline-derived CDR1 and CDR2 are LGHNA and YSLEER. V shed 1 base, J shed 0 bases, and the junction held 9 bases outside the gene matches. This chain's CDR3 is CASSQVRLRGVSTDTQYF. CDR3 bases: TGCGCCAGCAGCCAAGTGCGTTTGCGGGGGGTTAGCACAGATACGCAGTATTTT.